This T cell receptor (beta chain) emerged from a study of cytomegalovirus exposure and HLA in healthy donors. Study-level information: Sequencing of 180 million or so T cells in an earlier analysis found 95 million to 120 million unique TCR beta sequences.

Trimming stripped 2 bases from V and 8 bases from J, with 18 bases between. Germline lookup yields CDR1 LGHNA and CDR2 YNFKEQ. The CDR3 consists of 15 residues. The PCR was carried out with 60 Vbeta primers and 13 Jbeta primers. Sequenced by immunoSEQ multiplex PCR; TCRdb stores in-frame clones only, minus some. The top ten hold more than 5% of the sample, which has 35,000 to 45,000 clones, around 49% seen once. The J gene is TRBJ1-2, the V gene TRBV4-2, with D possibly being TRBD1 (5 bases). This receptor was identified in a woman aged 40 to 50 in good health and CMV-seropositive. Specimen: PBMCs. The DNA for the CDR3 is TGTGCCAGCAGCCAAAGCGGGACCTCAGTGGGGGGCTACACCTTC. Residues: CASSQSGTSVGGYTF.